This T cell receptor (beta chain) is from a study of beta chain features in type 1 diabetes. Sequenced material consisted of expressed TCRB transcripts (all of the isolated RNA was reverse transcribed). The table came from immunoSEQ multiplex PCR; TCRdb's copy has only in-frame clones and leaves some out. The sample has some 410,000 clones; about an eighth are singletons. The CDR3 sequence is 14 residues long. V dropped 7 bases and J dropped 2; count of bases not matched to a gene: 6. The germline CDR1 and CDR2 sequences are SNHLY and FYNNEI. There are a few counts of this clone. The sequence was obtained from a woman under 30 in good health. Sequenced material: naive CD4+ T cells from blood. This chain joins TRBV2 and TRBJ2-5, with 8 nucleotides matching TRBD2. DNA of the CDR3: TGTGCCAGCAAACCCCGGGGGGGACAAGAGACCCAGTACTTC. This translates into CASKPRGGQETQYF.